These T cell receptor beta chains were read from a single sample in a study of T cell responses to AZD1222 COVID-19 vaccine. TCRdb's copy holds only in-frame clones and misses some; the assay was immunoSEQ multiplex PCR. The table includes roughly 200,000 clones, approximately 94% detected once. This sample comprised peripheral blood, obtained on day 0 of MenACWY control vaccination. The receptors were sampled from an adult in good health. Each CDR3 is given with its conserved first and last residue. The D gene is left open where the match is weak. Clone size appears in some rows only: once, few, many, or a class for an expanded clone.

J gene: TRBJ1-5; clone size: -; V gene: TRBV27; D gene: -; CDR3 protein: CASSSWGQPQHF; CDR3 DNA: TGTGCCAGCAGTTCGTGGGGTCAGCCCCAGCATTTT
J gene: TRBJ2-5; clone size: -; V gene: TRBV5-6; D gene: TRBD1; CDR3 protein: CASSEDRAETQYF; CDR3 DNA: TGTGCCAGCAGCGAGGACAGGGCAGAGACCCAGTACTTC
J gene: TRBJ1-1; clone size: -; V gene: TRBV27; D gene: -; CDR3 protein: CASTRVGERYTEAFF; CDR3 DNA: TGTGCCAGCACACGGGTGGGGGAGCGTTACACTGAAGCTTTCTTT
J gene: TRBJ1-1; clone size: -; V gene: TRBV5-4; D gene: -; CDR3 protein: CASSLVPGTEAFF; CDR3 DNA: TGTGCCAGCAGCTTGGTCCCGGGCACTGAAGCTTTCTTT
J gene: TRBJ1-2; clone size: once; V gene: TRBV19; D gene: -; CDR3 protein: CASSIDGGSGYTF; CDR3 DNA: TGTGCCAGTAGTATAGACGGGGGAAGTGGCTACACCTTC
J gene: TRBJ1-1; clone size: -; V gene: TRBV19; D gene: -; CDR3 protein: CASSSIGGSAEAFF; CDR3 DNA: TGTGCCAGTAGTTCGATAGGGGGAAGCGCTGAAGCTTTCTTT
J gene: TRBJ1-1; clone size: -; V gene: TRBV21-1; D gene: -; CDR3 protein: CASNAPWAFF; CDR3 DNA: TGTGCCAGCAACGCCCCTTGGGCTTTCTTT
J gene: TRBJ1-2; clone size: -; V gene: TRBV4-1; D gene: TRBD1; CDR3 protein: CASSQSTGSSYGYTF; CDR3 DNA: TGCGCCAGCAGCCAGTCGACAGGGTCCTCCTATGGCTACACCTTC
J gene: TRBJ2-7; clone size: once; V gene: TRBV7-9; D gene: -; CDR3 protein: CASSSGTVFYEQYF; CDR3 DNA: TGTGCCAGCAGTAGCGGGACAGTCTTCTACGAGCAGTACTTC
J gene: TRBJ1-1; clone size: -; V gene: TRBV12-5; D gene: -; CDR3 protein: CASGLWGGGTEAFF; CDR3 DNA: TGTGCTAGTGGTTTGTGGGGGGGAGGTACTGAAGCTTTCTTT
J gene: TRBJ1-3; clone size: -; V gene: TRBV28; D gene: -; CDR3 protein: CASSLGGARGNTIYF; CDR3 DNA: TGTGCCAGCAGTTTAGGGGGGGCGCGGGGAAACACCATATATTTT
J gene: TRBJ2-3; clone size: -; V gene: TRBV28; D gene: TRBD2; CDR3 protein: CASRGTSGGTDTQYF; CDR3 DNA: TGTGCCAGCAGGGGGACTAGCGGGGGGACAGATACGCAGTATTTT
J gene: TRBJ1-2; clone size: -; V gene: TRBV12-3/TRBV12-4; D gene: -; CDR3 protein: CASSLGSIGYTF; CDR3 DNA: TGTGCCAGCAGCCTCGGAAGTATCGGCTACACCTTC
J gene: TRBJ1-1; clone size: -; V gene: TRBV5-1; D gene: TRBD1; CDR3 protein: CASSSYRDRGGGTEAFF; CDR3 DNA: TGCGCCAGCAGCTCCTACCGGGACAGGGGTGGTGGCACTGAAGCTTTCTTT
J gene: TRBJ2-1; clone size: -; V gene: TRBV4-3; D gene: TRBD2; CDR3 protein: CASSQEWTSGAGEQFF; CDR3 DNA: TGCGCCAGCAGCCAAGAGTGGACTAGCGGGGCCGGGGAGCAGTTCTTC
J gene: TRBJ1-5; clone size: -; V gene: TRBV5-5; D gene: -; CDR3 protein: CASSLRQDNQPQHF; CDR3 DNA: TGTGCCAGCAGCCTACGACAGGACAATCAGCCCCAGCATTTT
J gene: TRBJ1-2; clone size: -; V gene: TRBV28; D gene: -; CDR3 protein: CASSWQGYGYTF; CDR3 DNA: TGTGCCAGCAGCTGGCAGGGCTATGGCTACACCTTC
J gene: TRBJ1-1; clone size: -; V gene: TRBV10-3; D gene: TRBD1; CDR3 protein: CAISGDRTNTEAFF; CDR3 DNA: TGTGCCATCAGTGGGGACAGGACGAACACTGAAGCTTTCTTT
J gene: TRBJ1-1; clone size: -; V gene: TRBV7-9; D gene: -; CDR3 protein: CASSLGGRVTEAFF; CDR3 DNA: TGTGCCAGCAGCTTAGGTGGACGTGTAACTGAAGCTTTCTTT
J gene: TRBJ1-1; clone size: -; V gene: TRBV6-2/TRBV6-3; D gene: -; CDR3 protein: CASSLTMNTEAFF; CDR3 DNA: TGTGCCAGCAGCCTCACAATGAACACTGAAGCTTTCTTT
J gene: TRBJ2-5; clone size: -; V gene: TRBV7-2; D gene: -; CDR3 protein: CASSLTSIETQYF; CDR3 DNA: TGTGCCAGCAGCTTGACTAGTATTGAGACCCAGTACTTC
J gene: TRBJ2-3; clone size: -; V gene: TRBV19; D gene: TRBD2; CDR3 protein: CASMREGTDTQYF; CDR3 DNA: TGTGCCAGTATGAGGGAGGGAACAGATACGCAGTATTTT
J gene: TRBJ2-3; clone size: -; V gene: TRBV6-4; D gene: -; CDR3 protein: CASSDMRDTQYF; CDR3 DNA: TGTGCCAGCAGTGATATGAGAGATACGCAGTATTTT
J gene: TRBJ1-5; clone size: -; V gene: TRBV2; D gene: -; CDR3 protein: CASSELGNQPQHF; CDR3 DNA: TGTGCCAGCAGTGAGTTGGGTAATCAGCCCCAGCATTTT